The clone carrying this TCR beta chain was counted once. Repertoires were generated with immunoSEQ multiplex PCR, while TCRdb's copy carries only in-frame clones and drops some. The sample has about 81,000 clones; 91% are singletons. These data are taken from a study of blood T cell repertoires in COVID-19. The sequence came from a woman between 50 and 59 years old in a cohort sampled during active COVID-19. Sequencing was carried out using peripheral blood.

The CDR3 loop is CASSLEWGQADTQYF. As DNA, the CDR3 is TGCGCCAGCAGCTTGGAATGGGGGCAGGCAGATACGCAGTATTTT. This chain uses TRBV5-1 with TRBJ2-3, with D possibly being TRBD1 (6 bases). The germline V and J ends were trimmed by 0 bases and 4 bases, with 12 bases remaining between them. Germline CDR1 and CDR2: SGHRS and YFSETQ. The CDR3 contains 15 residues.